This paragraph covers one TCR beta chain sequence. Its specificity is not known. A read error may produce the germline difference seen at one junction end. The data are from a study of identical twins' blood T cells. TCR cDNA libraries came from RNA via a modified published protocol. TCRdb used MiXCR to reprocess the 5' RACE reads, holding one entry per CDR3 protein. Among 350,000 to 400,000 distinct CDR3 sequences, roughly 31% were seen once, and the ten largest hold 6.1%. Findings of the study overall: Twins reportedly had markedly more similar V usage than unrelated donors, even among out-of-frame TCRbeta clonotypes.

The specimen sequenced was PBMCs. This clonotype was obtained from a woman aged 18-55 years in good health.

DNA for the CDR3: TGCAGTCCTAGCGGGAGGGCGGGTTACAATGAGCAGTTCTTC. Its translation is CSPSGRAGYNEQFF. The chain uses TRBV20-1 and TRBJ2-1; TRBD2 aligns across 12 bases. Germline V gene lookup returns CDR1 DFQATT and CDR2 SNEGSKA (reference sequence). The CDR3 loop spans 14 amino acids.